The 14 T cell receptor beta chains reported below all come from one sample, sequenced in a study of shared clonotypes between healthy human individuals. Clones were read by immunoSEQ multiplex PCR, and TCRdb kept only the in-frame ones, dropping some. The profile shows around 300,000 clones, about nine tenths of them singletons. The sample consisted of memory CD8+ T cells sorted from blood. The subset is: CD45RO+ cells pooled with CCR7-negative TemRA cells. The receptors derive from a man younger than 30 in good health.

The chain is built from TRBV19 and TRBJ2-7, with TRBD2 identical over 9 bases. Germline CDR1 LNHDA, CDR2 SQIVND (reference sequence). This CDR3 has 18 amino acids. V shed 2 bases and J 5 bases; nucleotides not matched to a gene: 16. CDR3 residues: CASSIRSAGGPNTDEQYF. DNA of the CDR3: TGTGCCAGTAGTATAAGGTCGGCGGGAGGGCCCAACACCGACGAGCAGTACTTC.

The genes are TRBV10-3 and TRBJ2-1; possible D gene TRBD1, 6 bases. Trimming took off 7 bases at V and 6 bases at J, with 19 bases between the two ends. Per germline, CDR1 ENHRY and CDR2 SYGVKD. This CDR3 is built from 15 residues. CDR3 loop: CAINPVQGLRNEQFF. The CDR3 DNA reads TGTGCCATCAATCCCGTCCAGGGGCTACGCAATGAGCAGTTCTTC.

DNA of the CDR3: TGTGCCAGCAGTAGCTACAGGGGGCGCGGGGAAAAACTGTTTTTT. This gives the protein CASSSYRGRGEKLFF. The chain is built from TRBV5-4 and TRBJ1-4; 9 nucleotides match TRBD1. CDR1 is SGHNT, CDR2 YYREEE, per germline (reference sequence). CDR3 length: 15 amino acids. V shed 5 bases, J shed 8 bases, and the junction held 10 bases outside the gene matches.

This chain links TRBV4-1 with TRBJ2-3; possibly TRBD1 for D (5 bases). Germline V lookup: CDR1 MGHRA, CDR2 YSYEKL. This CDR3 is built from 14 residues. V lost 1 base to trimming and J lost 2 bases, with 7 bases between them. The CDR3 region is CASSQGQFTDTQYF. In DNA, the CDR3 is TGCGCCAGCAGCCAAGGACAGTTCACAGATACGCAGTATTTT.

The chain carries TRBV7-9 and TRBJ2-5, with D possibly being TRBD2 (6 bases). CDR3 length: 17 amino acids. V lost 1 base, J lost 4 bases, and 19 bases lay in between. Germline values: CDR1 SEHNR, CDR2 FQNEAQ (reference sequence). CDR3 sequence (DNA): TGTGCCAGCAGCTTAGATACACTAGCATCGAGCGGAGAGACCCAGTACTTC. Protein product: CASSLDTLASSGETQYF. Full variable domain (missing parts from reference TRBV7-9 and TRBJ2-5): DTGVSQNPRHKITKRGQNVTFRCDPISEHNRLYWYRQTLGQGPEFLTYFQNEAQLEKSRLLSDRFSAERPKGSFSTLEIQRTEQGDSAMYLCASSLDTLASSGETQYFGPGTRLLVL.

The gene calls are TRBV5-1 and TRBJ2-3, with TRBD2 matching over 8 bases. V dropped 0 bases and J dropped 6; count of bases not matched to a gene: 9. Germline V gives CDR1 SGHRS, CDR2 YFSETQ. The CDR3 length is 16 residues. The CDR3 nucleotides are TGCGCCAGCAGCTTGGGAGCGGGGGCCCGACAGGATACGCAGTATTTT. This gives the protein CASSLGAGARQDTQYF.

The chain is built from TRBV29-1 and TRBJ2-1, with TRBD2 matching 9 bases. CDR1 and CDR2 (germline): SQVTM, ANQGSEA. With V trimmed by 0 bases and J by 12 bases, 6 bases remained unmatched. This CDR3 is built from 13 residues. The CDR3 DNA is TGCAGCGTTGAAGACGGGACTAGCAGGATGCAGTTCTTC. It translates to CSVEDGTSRMQFF.

In this sample, this clone turned up once. The chain uses TRBV9 and TRBJ1-6; 11 bases agree with TRBD1. The CDR3 length is 15 residues. The J segment lost 9 bases and the V segment lost 0 bases, leaving 2 bases of the junction unmatched. In germline, CDR1 is SGDLS, CDR2 YYNGEE. Here the CDR3 reads CASSVDGQGASPLHF. The CDR3, as DNA: TGTGCCAGCAGCGTAGATGGACAGGGGGCTTCACCCCTCCACTTT.

This clone was seen only a few times. In the same sample, other DNA sequences code for this CDR3. As DNA, the CDR3 is TGCGCCAGCAGCCAAGACCCTACTGGCCAAGAGACCCAGTACTTC. As protein: CASSQDPTGQETQYF. The V gene is TRBV4-1, the J gene TRBJ2-5; D is unclear. Trimming pared 0 bases from V and 1 base from J, leaving 9 bases between. Germline CDR1 and CDR2: MGHRA and YSYEKL. This CDR3 contains 15 residues.

This chain links TRBV13 with TRBJ2-5; no reliable D call. CDR1 is PRHDT, CDR2 FYEKMQ, per germline (reference sequence). Trimming left V 1 base short and J 3 bases short, with 6 bases between. The CDR3 is 13 residues long. CDR3 protein: CASSLDGEETQYF. CDR3 bases: TGTGCCAGCAGCTTAGACGGTGAAGAGACCCAGTACTTC.

The genes are TRBV6-5 and TRBJ1-1; no firm D call. V was shortened by 4 bases and J by 1 base, with 7 bases between the two germline ends. This CDR3 comprises 13 residues. The germline gives CDR1 MNHEY, CDR2 SVGAGI. The CDR3 sequence is CASSFLENTEAFF. As DNA, the CDR3 is TGTGCCAGCAGTTTTCTTGAGAACACTGAAGCTTTCTTT.

This clone was observed once. The chain couples TRBV10-3 to TRBJ1-3; D is uncertain. CDR1 and CDR2 (germline): ENHRY, SYGVKD. CDR3 length: 16 residues. Trimming took off 2 bases at V and 5 bases at J, with 16 bases between the two ends. The chain's CDR3 is CAISEEENWRRNTIYF. In DNA form, the CDR3 reads TGTGCCATCAGTGAGGAGGAGAATTGGCGACGAAACACCATATATTTT.

The gene calls are TRBV27 and TRBJ2-4; D remains unclear. V gave up 3 bases and J gave up 0 bases, with 12 bases separating them. The CDR3 sequence is 16 residues long. Germline CDR1 is MNHEY and CDR2 is SMNVEV (reference sequence). The CDR3 region is CASSFGSLLAKNIQYF. CDR3 DNA: TGTGCCAGCAGTTTCGGCAGTCTCCTAGCCAAAAACATTCAGTACTTC.

The chain couples TRBV6-1 to TRBJ1-1; unclear D gene. This CDR3 contains 12 residues. Germline values: CDR1 MNHNS, CDR2 SASEGT. Trimming removed 1 base from V and 3 bases from J, with 3 bases in between. CDR3 amino acids: CASSEGYTEAFF. The CDR3 bases are TGTGCCAGCAGTGAAGGCTACACTGAAGCTTTCTTT.